This entry is about one T cell receptor (beta chain). This CDR3 has 17 amino acids. V was clipped by 0 bases and J by 4 bases; unmatched bases: 5. Germline V CDR1 and CDR2: SGHDT, YYEEEE. Libraries were prepared by immunoSEQ multiplex PCR; TCRdb keeps only in-frame clonotypes and omits some of them. Seen here are tens of thousands of clones, around 82% observed once, and the top ten hold more than 15%. The treatment: randomized to nivolumab then ipilimumab (arm A) or the reverse (arm B). No patient had prior DNA-damaging chemotherapy. PBMC sorting kept live CD3+CD8+ cells without CD19 or CD56. The source of the sample is a study of sequential checkpoint blockade in melanoma. On the study more broadly: First-line arms were nivolumab then ipilimumab, or the reverse, randomized 1:1. Maintenance nivolumab came after either treatment sequence.

This specimen was CD8+ T cells sorted from blood (inferred from file names), taken from a patient given nivolumab and ipilimumab in sequence. This TCR was sampled from a human donor with melanoma. The chain links TRBV5-6 to TRBJ2-3; 13 positions agree with TRBD2. As DNA, the CDR3 is TGTGCCAGCAGCTTGGAACTAGCGGGGGGGTGGGCAGATACGCAGTATTTT. This encodes CASSLELAGGWADTQYF.